One sample yielded the 13 T cell receptor beta chains listed below, sequenced in a study of blood T cell repertoires in COVID-19. Sequencing used immunoSEQ multiplex PCR; TCRdb keeps in-frame clones, though not all of them. This table holds approximately 170,000 clones, under 85% found once. The sample consisted of PBMCs or T cells enriched from blood (not recorded which). The receptors were gathered from a man aged 50 to 60 who had recovered from COVID-19.

This clone was observed a handful of times. This sample includes further DNA sequences coding for the same CDR3. The chain carries TRBV21-1 and TRBJ1-5. TRBV21-1 is annotated as a pseudogene. This CDR3 region has 19 residues. The CDR3 region has the DNA TGTGCCAGCAGCAACGGGGGGAGTAGGGGGGCGTTGGGATCAAGGCCCCAGCATTTT. It codes for CASSNGGSRGALGSRPQHF.

This clone was detected only once. This chain joins TRBV27 and TRBJ2-3; no firm D call. The V end lost 6 bases, the J end lost 1 base, and 23 bases lay between the germline ends. The germline V gene encodes CDR1 MNHEY and CDR2 SMNVEV (reference sequence). This CDR3 contains 18 residues. The CDR3 DNA reads TGTGCCAGCAGAACCGGAACGACACCCCTGACGGGCACAGATACGCAGTATTTT. Protein: CASRTGTTPLTGTDTQYF.

The chain combines TRBV10-2 with TRBJ2-3, with 11 bases lining up with TRBD1. The trim removed 8 bases at V and 3 bases at J, leaving 28 bases unmatched. CDR3 length equals 22 residues. Germline lookup yields CDR1 WSHSY and CDR2 SAAADI. In DNA form, the CDR3 reads TGCGCCAGCCGGGGGGACAGGGGGGCCACGGGCTGGCGGGGGGCCGGAACAGATACGCAGTATTTT. Translation: CASRGDRGATGWRGAGTDTQYF.

V is TRBV29-1 and J is TRBJ2-5, with D perhaps TRBD2 (6 bases). CDR3 length equals 15 residues. The V and J ends lost 5 bases and 3 bases respectively, with 19 bases between them. Germline assignment: CDR1 SQVTM and CDR2 ANQGSEA. Here the CDR3 DNA reads TGCAGCGTTAGGGGATCTGGACTACCAGAAGAGACCCAGTACTTC. Protein product: CSVRGSGLPEETQYF.

This chain links TRBV29-1 with TRBJ1-1, with 7 nucleotides matching TRBD1. CDR1 SQVTM and CDR2 ANQGSEA come from the germline V gene. The CDR3 length is 12 residues. J lost 5 bases, V lost 7 bases, and 7 bases had no gene match. The CDR3 loop is CSAKQGRTEAFF. The CDR3 DNA follows: TGCAGCGCAAAACAGGGGCGAACTGAAGCTTTCTTT.

The chain uses TRBV5-1 and TRBJ2-2; possibly TRBD1 for D (6 bases). The CDR3 spans 14 residues. V was pared by 2 bases and J by 6 bases, with 11 bases between. Looked up from germline, CDR1 is SGHRS and CDR2 is YFSETQ. The CDR3 loop is CASSLDTGSGELFF. The CDR3 DNA sequence: TGCGCCAGCAGCTTAGACACAGGGTCCGGGGAGCTGTTTTTT.

This clone has a handful of counts. V gene TRBV18 combines with J gene TRBJ1-5, with D unresolved. V lost 3 bases, J lost 4 bases, and 13 bases lay in between. This CDR3 is 15 amino acids long. Germline V gene sequence: CDR1 KGHSH, CDR2 LQKENI. CDR3 region: CASSPSRTENQPQHF. Here the CDR3 DNA reads TGTGCCAGCTCACCTTCGAGAACTGAAAATCAGCCCCAGCATTTT.

The chain carries TRBV10-1 and TRBJ1-1; 8 bases are a match to TRBD1. The J segment lost 0 bases and the V segment lost 3 bases, leaving 9 bases of the junction unmatched. Germline assignment: CDR1 WNHNN and CDR2 SYGVQD (reference sequence). The CDR3 is 17 residues long. CDR3 sequence: CASSDPATGAMNTEAFF. For the CDR3, the DNA is TGCGCCAGCAGTGACCCCGCGACAGGGGCCATGAACACTGAAGCTTTCTTT.

This clone occurred a few times. The CDR3 reads CAYPDSPSGYTF. DNA for the CDR3: TGTGCCTATCCGGACAGTCCGTCTGGCTACACCTTC. The rearrangement links TRBV30 to TRBJ1-2; tentatively, D is TRBD1 (6 bases). This CDR3 is 12 amino acids long. V was pared by 7 bases and J by 7 bases, with 16 bases between. Germline CDR1 and CDR2: GTSNPN and SVGIG (reference sequence). Filled out from reference TRBV30 and TRBJ1-2, the complete variable domain reads SQTIHQWPATLVQPVGSPLSLECTVEGTSNPNLYWYRQAAGRGLQLLFYSVGIGQISSEVPQNLSASRPQDRQFILSSKKLLLSDSGFYLCAYPDSPSGYTFGSGTRLTVV.

V gene TRBV6-2 or TRBV6-3 combines with J gene TRBJ2-2; 11 bases match TRBD1. V trimming: 2 bases; J trimming: 3 bases; junction bases outside the gene matches: 5. The CDR3 runs 17 residues. From germline, CDR1 is MNHEY and CDR2 SVGEGT. CDR3 region: CASSYARDRGYTGELFF. CDR3 bases: TGTGCCAGCAGTTACGCGAGGGACAGGGGGTACACCGGGGAGCTGTTTTTT.

This chain joins TRBV6-1 and TRBJ1-2, with 7 positions matching TRBD1. In germline, CDR1 is MNHNS, CDR2 SASEGT. With V trimmed by 0 bases and J by 7 bases, 8 bases remained unmatched. This CDR3 region has 15 residues. CDR3 nucleotides: TGTGCCAGCAGTGAAGCAACACAGGGGCGCATTGGCTACACCTTC. Translated, it gives CASSEATQGRIGYTF.

J is TRBJ2-3 and V is TRBV2; TRBD2 might be the D (6 bases). The CDR3 runs 13 residues. CDR1 SNHLY and CDR2 FYNNEI come from the germline V gene. The V end lost 2 bases, the J end lost 8 bases, and 11 bases lay between the germline ends. CDR3 region: CASSESTRGTQYF. CDR3 DNA sequence: TGTGCCAGCAGTGAATCGACTAGAGGTACGCAGTATTTT.

This clone was recorded many times. The CDR3 DNA reads as TGTGCCAGCAGCGCGGACAGCAATTCACCCCTCCACTTT. Its translation: CASSADSNSPLHF. The chain couples TRBV3-1 (or the pseudogene TRBV3-2) to TRBJ1-6, with TRBD1 as a possible D gene (6 bases). Trimming stripped 5 bases from V and 7 bases from J, with 9 bases between. CDR3 length: 13 residues. Germline V gives CDR1 LGHDT, CDR2 YNNKEL (reference sequence).